This T cell receptor (beta chain) was identified in a study of T cell changes during pregnancy in multiple sclerosis. The CDR3 is made up of 12 amino acids. Deletions cut 8 bases from V and 1 base from J, with 6 bases between. CDR1 is MGHDK and CDR2 is SYGVNS in the germline V gene. The table came from immunoSEQ multiplex PCR; TCRdb's copy has only in-frame clones and leaves some out. This sample has approximately 4,000 clones, with 65% to 90% found just once. The TCR originated in a female donor in good health, enrolled as a control in a pregnancy study. Source: CD8+ T cells from peripheral blood mononuclear cells, taken in the first trimester of pregnancy. This chain joins TRBV25-1 and TRBJ2-1, with D maybe TRBD2 (6 bases). CDR3 in amino acids: CASGRSYNEQFF. CDR3 DNA sequence: TGTGCCAGCGGGAGGTCCTACAATGAGCAGTTCTTC.